This is a list of T cell receptor beta chains from one sample in a study of blood T cell repertoires in COVID-19. Clones were sequenced by immunoSEQ multiplex PCR, and TCRdb holds only the in-frame ones, with some missing. The sample has roughly 380,000 clones, around nine tenths seen once. What was sequenced was peripheral blood. The receptor set was obtained from a woman in her sixties or seventies with COVID-19, enrolled during active disease. The CDR3 runs from the conserved cysteine through the conserved F or W. A D gene is named only where the DNA matches it firmly. Rows give clone size only sometimes, using once, few, many, or a class for an expanded clone.

D: .; J: TRBJ1-3; size: .; V: TRBV11-2; CDR3: CASSLVPVGARSLNTIYF; DNA: TGTGCCAGCAGCCTGGTCCCCGTAGGGGCCAGGTCCCTAAACACCATATATTTT
D: .; J: TRBJ1-1; size: .; V: TRBV9; CDR3: CASSGYPGGTEAFF; DNA: TGTGCCAGCAGCGGCTACCCGGGGGGGACTGAAGCTTTCTTT
D: TRBD2; J: TRBJ2-3; size: .; V: TRBV3-1/TRBV3-2; CDR3: CASSQGQAGPSTDTQYF; DNA: TGTGCCAGCAGCCAAGGACAAGCGGGGCCTAGCACAGATACGCAGTATTTT
D: TRBD1; J: TRBJ2-7; size: .; V: TRBV28; CDR3: CASKQGAYEQYF; DNA: TGTGCCAGCAAACAGGGGGCTTACGAGCAGTACTTC
D: TRBD1; J: TRBJ1-1; size: .; V: TRBV12-3/TRBV12-4; CDR3: CASSLDRFEAFF; DNA: TGTGCCAGCAGTTTGGACAGGTTCGAAGCTTTCTTT
D: .; J: TRBJ2-1; size: .; V: TRBV10-1; CDR3: CARNRTSVYNEQFF; DNA: TGCGCCAGGAATAGGACATCGGTCTACAATGAGCAGTTCTTC
D: TRBD1; J: TRBJ2-1; size: .; V: TRBV7-3; CDR3: CASSLGGTGGGNEQFF; DNA: TGTGCCAGCAGCTTAGGTGGGACAGGGGGCGGCAATGAGCAGTTCTTC
D: .; J: TRBJ1-3; size: .; V: TRBV6-5; CDR3: CASSWGGPGNTIYF; DNA: TGTGCCAGCAGCTGGGGGGGGCCTGGAAACACCATATATTTT
D: TRBD1; J: TRBJ2-7; size: .; V: TRBV18; CDR3: CASSPGGGTGHYEQYF; DNA: TGTGCCAGCTCACCAGGAGGCGGGACAGGCCACTACGAGCAGTACTTC
D: TRBD1; J: TRBJ1-5; size: .; V: TRBV5-1; CDR3: CASSPGQDNQPQHF; DNA: TGCGCCAGCAGCCCCGGACAGGACAATCAGCCCCAGCATTTT
D: TRBD1; J: TRBJ1-5; size: .; V: TRBV19; CDR3: CASVTGGTGQPQHF; DNA: TGTGCCAGCGTTACAGGGGGCACCGGTCAGCCCCAGCATTTT
D: .; J: TRBJ1-5; size: .; V: TRBV18; CDR3: CASSSLRAGASNQPQHF; DNA: TGTGCCAGCTCATCCCTCCGCGCGGGGGCAAGCAATCAGCCCCAGCATTTT
D: .; J: TRBJ2-3; size: .; V: TRBV5-6; CDR3: CASSSSRDKRDTQYF; DNA: TGTGCCAGCAGCTCAAGCCGGGACAAGAGAGATACGCAGTATTTT
D: TRBD2; J: TRBJ2-2; size: .; V: TRBV19; CDR3: CATPGRGGSGELFF; DNA: TGTGCCACCCCCGGGAGGGGTGGGTCCGGGGAGCTGTTTTTT
D: .; J: TRBJ1-5; size: .; V: TRBV18; CDR3: CASSPRPQGNQPQHF; DNA: TGTGCCAGCTCACCTCGTCCGCAGGGCAATCAGCCCCAGCATTTT
D: .; J: TRBJ2-4; size: .; V: TRBV19; CDR3: CASSIGWAGGWLDIQYF; DNA: TGTGCCAGTAGTATAGGCTGGGCAGGGGGGTGGTTGGACATTCAGTACTTC
D: .; J: TRBJ2-7; size: .; V: TRBV7-9; CDR3: CASSLASAGRAYEQYF; DNA: TGTGCCAGCAGCTTAGCGAGCGCGGGCCGCGCCTACGAGCAGTACTTC
D: .; J: TRBJ1-1; size: .; V: TRBV5-1; CDR3: CASSLAGVGGTEAFF; DNA: TGCGCCAGCAGCTTGGCCGGGGTGGGGGGCACTGAAGCTTTCTTT
D: .; J: TRBJ2-1; size: .; V: TRBV24-1; CDR3: CATSGSKRGGWHNEQFF; DNA: TGTGCCACCAGTGGGTCGAAACGGGGTGGATGGCACAATGAGCAGTTCTTC
D: TRBD2; J: TRBJ2-7; size: .; V: TRBV15; CDR3: CATSRGTSASYEQYF; DNA: TGTGCCACCAGCAGAGGGACTAGCGCCTCCTACGAGCAGTACTTC
D: .; J: TRBJ2-7; size: .; V: TRBV19; CDR3: CASSNAVFNEQYF; DNA: TGTGCCAGTAGTAATGCGGTCTTTAACGAGCAGTACTTC
D: .; J: TRBJ1-2; size: .; V: TRBV15; CDR3: CATSVANYGYTF; DNA: TGTGCCACCAGCGTAGCTAACTATGGCTACACCTTC
D: .; J: TRBJ2-2; size: .; V: TRBV4-2; CDR3: CASSQEGGFTGELFF; DNA: TGTGCCAGCAGCCAAGAAGGCGGGTTCACCGGGGAGCTGTTTTTT
D: TRBD1; J: TRBJ1-2; size: .; V: TRBV28; CDR3: CASSSGTGVYGYTF; DNA: TGTGCCAGCAGTTCCGGGACAGGGGTCTATGGCTACACCTTC
D: TRBD1; J: TRBJ1-3; size: .; V: TRBV5-1; CDR3: CASRTGTGGNTIYF; DNA: TGCGCCAGCAGGACCGGGACAGGGGGAAACACCATATATTTT
D: .; J: TRBJ1-5; size: many; V: TRBV19; CDR3: CASSERRWGRVVQPQHF; DNA: TGTGCCAGTAGTGAGAGAAGGTGGGGGAGGGTCGTGCAGCCCCAGCATTTT
D: .; J: TRBJ1-2; size: .; V: TRBV7-6; CDR3: CASSLSGHLANYGYTF; DNA: TGTGCCAGCAGCTTATCAGGACACTTAGCTAACTATGGCTACACCTTC
D: .; J: TRBJ1-1; size: .; V: TRBV19; CDR3: CASSRDRYTEAFF; DNA: TGTGCCAGTAGTCGCGACAGATACACTGAAGCTTTCTTT